Following are 10 T cell receptor beta chains from one sample sequenced in a study of OX40 agonist ivuxolimab in advanced cancers. Measured with immunoSEQ multiplex PCR; TCRdb has only the in-frame clones, and not every one. The sample yields around 70,000 clones, around 83% seen once. The material sequenced was CD4+ or CD8+ T cells sorted from blood, taken in a trial of the OX40 agonist ivuxolimab. The receptors originated from an adult with an advanced solid tumor such as melanoma, head and neck, liver or kidney cancer.

V and J are TRBV11-2 and TRBJ2-1; tentative D call: TRBD1 (6 bases). V lost 5 bases and J lost 7, with 21 bases in between. This CDR3 region has 16 residues. Germline V gene lookup returns CDR1 SGHAT and CDR2 FQNNGV. The DNA of the CDR3 is TGTGCCAGCAGCCCCCCAAGCGGTCACACAGGGAATGAGCAGTTCTTC. It yields the protein CASSPPSGHTGNEQFF.

The CDR3 sequence: CASSLEGDTQYF. CDR3 in DNA: TGCGCCAGCAGCTTAGAGGGGGATACGCAGTATTTT. This rearrangement joins TRBV5-1 to TRBJ2-3; D may correspond to TRBD1 or TRBD2 (5 bases each). Trimming shortened V by 2 bases and J by 6 bases, and 7 bases separated the two germline ends. Germline CDR1 SGHRS, CDR2 YFSETQ. This CDR3 spans 12 amino acids.

For the CDR3, the DNA is TGTGCCAGCAGCCAACAGGCTGGGGGGGAGTTATACAATGAGCAGTTCTTC. Its protein is CASSQQAGGELYNEQFF. The rearrangement links TRBV4-2 to TRBJ2-1; 7 nucleotides match TRBD2. V lost 2 bases, J lost 4 bases, and 11 bases stayed unmatched. The CDR3 is made up of 17 amino acids. Germline lookup yields CDR1 LGHNA and CDR2 YNFKEQ.

In its sample, this clone was seen a few times. The chain links TRBV27 to TRBJ2-1, with no clear D. The CDR3 is made up of 12 amino acids. Trimming removed 10 bases at V and 9 bases at J, with 16 bases between. The germline gives CDR1 MNHEY, CDR2 SMNVEV (reference sequence). CDR3 DNA: TGTGCCACGTCGTCCCGATTTGGTGAGCAGTTCTTC. Translating it yields CATSSRFGEQFF.

The rearrangement uses TRBV5-1 and TRBJ2-7; 9 bases match TRBD2. J lost 0 bases, V lost 4 bases, and 8 bases had no gene match. The germline gives CDR1 SGHRS, CDR2 YFSETQ. The CDR3 sequence is 16 residues long. The CDR3 reads CASSTGLAPSSYEQYF. The CDR3 nucleotides are TGCGCCAGCAGCACCGGACTAGCGCCTAGCTCCTACGAGCAGTACTTC.

This sequence joins TRBV29-1 and TRBJ2-7; 7 bases fit TRBD2. Trimming took 6 bases from V and 7 from J; bases not matched to a gene: 12. The germline V gene has CDR1 SQVTM and CDR2 ANQGSEA. CDR3 size: 13 residues. CDR3 protein: CSVLTSPWGEQYF. CDR3 in DNA: TGCAGCGTCTTGACTAGCCCTTGGGGTGAGCAGTACTTC.

The chain joins TRBV7-2 to TRBJ2-7, with 9 bases aligning to TRBD1. CDR1 and CDR2 (germline): SGHTA, FQGNSA. This CDR3 has 15 amino acids. V shed 5 bases, J shed 0 bases, and the junction held 5 bases outside the gene matches. CDR3 residues: CASSRTGVSSYEQYF. Here the CDR3 DNA reads TGTGCCAGCAGCCGGACAGGGGTGAGCTCCTACGAGCAGTACTTC.

V and J are TRBV7-6 and TRBJ2-1, with 9 positions matching TRBD2. Per the germline V gene, CDR1 is SGHVS and CDR2 is FNYEAQ. The CDR3 runs 16 residues. Trimming at V came to 0 bases and at J to 9 bases, leaving 9 bases not matched to a gene. CDR3 sequence reads: CASSLATGLALGEQFF. DNA of the CDR3: TGTGCCAGCAGCTTAGCGACGGGACTAGCCTTGGGTGAGCAGTTCTTC.

The chain carries TRBV27 and TRBJ2-6, with D tentatively TRBD1 or TRBD2 (6 bases each). Germline V gene sequence: CDR1 MNHEY, CDR2 SMNVEV (reference sequence). V shed 3 bases and J shed 0 bases, with 12 bases lying between them. The CDR3 has 17 residues. The CDR3 coding sequence is TGTGCCAGCAGTTTTGCGGGACAACTCTCTGGGGCCAACGTCCTGACTTTC. Translating it yields CASSFAGQLSGANVLTF.

The chain carries TRBV11-3 and TRBJ2-3; 13 bases match TRBD2. After removal of 0 bases from V and 4 bases from J, the junction contained 13 bases not matched to a gene. From germline, CDR1 is SGHNT and CDR2 YENEEA. The CDR3 has 20 amino acids. CDR3 protein: CASSLDLLGLAGSGADTQYF. Written as DNA, the CDR3 is TGTGCCAGCAGCTTAGATCTCCTGGGACTAGCGGGAAGTGGGGCAGATACGCAGTATTTT.